This TCR beta chain is from a study of identical twins. Only healthy Caucasians were included as donors. After template switching added a universal primer site, the resulting cDNA carried unique molecular identifiers. Each CDR3 protein gets one entry after TCRdb re-called the 5' RACE reads with MiXCR. The sample includes some 560,000 distinct CDR3 sequences, approximately 9.6% of them seen just once. The germline V and J ends were trimmed by 4 bases and 4 bases, with 9 bases remaining between them. Germline V lookup: CDR1 SGDLS, CDR2 YYNGEE. The CDR3 is made up of 13 amino acids. This same sample was also part of a study on yellow fever vaccine responses in identical twins.

The sequencing input was PBMCs. The chain uses TRBV9 and TRBJ2-4; no reliable D call. This receptor was identified in a woman younger than 35 in good health. The CDR3: CASSPSPKNIQYF. In DNA, the CDR3 is TGTGCCAGCAGCCCATCCCCTAAAAACATTCAGTACTTC.